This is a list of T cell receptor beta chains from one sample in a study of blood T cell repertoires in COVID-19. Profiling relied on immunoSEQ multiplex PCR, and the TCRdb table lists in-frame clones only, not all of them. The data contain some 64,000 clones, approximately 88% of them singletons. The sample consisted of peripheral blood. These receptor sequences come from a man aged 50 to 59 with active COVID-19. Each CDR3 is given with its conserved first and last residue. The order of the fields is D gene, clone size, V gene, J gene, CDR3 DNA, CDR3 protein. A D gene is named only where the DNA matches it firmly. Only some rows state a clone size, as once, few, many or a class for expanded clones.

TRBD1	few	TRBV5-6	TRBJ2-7	TGTGCCAGCAGCCCTCTTGGACAGGGAGCCTACGAGCAGTACTTC	CASSPLGQGAYEQYF
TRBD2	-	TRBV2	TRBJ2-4	TGTGCCAGCAGTGGCGGGGGGGTCGGCATTCAGTACTTC	CASSGGGVGIQYF
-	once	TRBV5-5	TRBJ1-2	TGTGCCAGCAGCTTAGACAGCTATGGCTACACCTTC	CASSLDSYGYTF
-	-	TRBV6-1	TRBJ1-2	TGTGCCAGCAGTGAAGGCAGGGACTATGGCTACACCTTC	CASSEGRDYGYTF
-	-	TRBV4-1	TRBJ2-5	TGCGCCAGCAGCCTTGGGCCTTCGGGGCAAGAGACCCAGTACTTC	CASSLGPSGQETQYF
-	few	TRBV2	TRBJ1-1	TGTGCCAGCAGACAGGGAAGAACCACTGAAGCTTTCTTT	CASRQGRTTEAFF
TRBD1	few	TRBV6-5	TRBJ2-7	TGTGCCACAAAGATAGGGACAGGGGCTGGGGGGCAGTACTTC	CATKIGTGAGGQYF
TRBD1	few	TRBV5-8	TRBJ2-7	TGTGCCAGCAGCTCGCGGGACAGGAGAAAATCTATCACCTACGAGCAGTACTTC	CASSSRDRRKSITYEQYF
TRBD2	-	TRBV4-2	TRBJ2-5	TGTGCCAGCAGTCAAACTAGCGGGGGTACCGGGAGAGAGACCCAGTACTTC	CASSQTSGGTGRETQYF
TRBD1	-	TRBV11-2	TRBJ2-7	TGTGCCAGCAGCTTACCTACCGGGACAGGGCAAGGCGAGCAGTACTTC	CASSLPTGTGQGEQYF
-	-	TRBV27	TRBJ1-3	TGTGCCAGCAGTTCAAGGGGGTCCGGAAACACCATATATTTT	CASSSRGSGNTIYF
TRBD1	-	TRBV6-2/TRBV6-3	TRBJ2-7	TGTGCCAGCAGCCCCGGGACAGTTATTTACGAGCAGTACTTC	CASSPGTVIYEQYF
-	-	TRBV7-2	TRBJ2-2	TGTGCCAGCAACCCGGGGTGGGCCGGGGAGCTGTTTTTT	CASNPGWAGELFF
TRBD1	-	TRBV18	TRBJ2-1	TGTGCCAGCTCACCAAGAGGCGGACAGGGGATCGATGAGCAGTTCTTC	CASSPRGGQGIDEQFF
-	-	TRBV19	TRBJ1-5	TGTGCCAGTAGTATGTCCCCTCTATATAGCAATCAGCCCCAGCATTTT	CASSMSPLYSNQPQHF
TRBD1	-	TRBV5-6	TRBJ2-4	TGTGCCAGCAGCTGGGACAGAAGGCTAGCCAAAAACATTCAGTACTTC	CASSWDRRLAKNIQYF
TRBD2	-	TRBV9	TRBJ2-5	TGTGCCAGCAGCGTAGGGCCAGCGGGGGTGGAGACCCAGTACTTC	CASSVGPAGVETQYF
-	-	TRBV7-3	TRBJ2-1	TGTGCCAGCAGCTCCACGGGACTGCCGGGACACAATGAGCAGTTCTTC	CASSSTGLPGHNEQFF
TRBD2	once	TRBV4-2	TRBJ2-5	TGTGCCAGCAGCCAAGAAGGTGGAGCGGGGGTGAGAGAGACCCAGTACTTC	CASSQEGGAGVRETQYF
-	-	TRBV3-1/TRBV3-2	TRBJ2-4	TGTGCCAGCAGCCGGACTTCCCTAGCCAAAAACATTCAGTACTTC	CASSRTSLAKNIQYF
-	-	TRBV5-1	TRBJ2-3	TGCGCCAGCAGCTTCAACACAGATACGCAGTATTTT	CASSFNTDTQYF
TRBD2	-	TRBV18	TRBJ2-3	TGTGCCAGCTCACTACTTAGCGGGGGCCCCTCGGATACGCAGTATTTT	CASSLLSGGPSDTQYF
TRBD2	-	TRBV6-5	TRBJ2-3	TGTGCCAGTGGGAGGGTTACTAGCACAGATACGCAGTATTTT	CASGRVTSTDTQYF
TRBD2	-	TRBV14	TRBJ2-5	TGTGCCAGCAGCCGAATAGCGGGGGGGCGGCGGGAGACCCAGTACTTC	CASSRIAGGRRETQYF
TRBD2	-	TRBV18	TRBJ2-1	TGTGCCAGCTCACCCCCGACTAGCGGGCTGCAGTTCTTC	CASSPPTSGLQFF